The rows below give T cell receptor beta chains drawn from one sample of a study of shared clonotypes between healthy human individuals. Clones were read by immunoSEQ multiplex PCR, and TCRdb kept only the in-frame ones, dropping some. Among some 800,000 clones, roughly 92% were seen once, and the ten largest hold about 24%. Sequenced sample: naive CD8+ T cells sorted from blood. The receptors were sampled from a man aged 30 to 45 in good health. The CDR3 runs from the conserved cysteine through the conserved F or W. The D gene is left open where the match is weak. Clone size is not always given. Where it is, it says once, few, many or a class for expanded clones.

j_call	d_call	v_call	cdr3_length	clone_size	cdr3_nt	cdr3_aa
TRBJ2-3	TRBD1	TRBV4-3	16	NA	TGCGCCAGCAGCCTCCGACAGGGCCCGACACCTGATACGCAGTATTTT	CASSLRQGPTPDTQYF
TRBJ2-3	NA	TRBV5-1	19	NA	TGCGCCAGCAGCTTGGGGTCACAGGCAAGAGGAGTAGGCACAGATACGCAGTATTTT	CASSLGSQARGVGTDTQYF
TRBJ2-3	NA	TRBV6-4	13	NA	TGTGCCAGCAGTGACTCGGGGAGAGATACGCAGTATTTT	CASSDSGRDTQYF
TRBJ2-1	TRBD2	TRBV6-6	14	NA	TGTGCCAGCAGTTACGGGACTAGCGGGAAAGTCGAGTTCTTC	CASSYGTSGKVEFF
TRBJ2-1	TRBD1	TRBV13	14	NA	TGTGCCAGCAGCCTACGGGACAGGGCCTCTGAGCAGTTCTTC	CASSLRDRASEQFF
TRBJ1-2	NA	TRBV7-9	13	NA	TGTGCCAGCAGCTTCCAGGATGGCTATGGCTACACCTTC	CASSFQDGYGYTF
TRBJ2-7	NA	TRBV19	12	NA	TGTGCCAGTAGTATAGCATCCTACGAGCAGTACTTC	CASSIASYEQYF
TRBJ2-5	NA	TRBV7-9	12	NA	TGTGCCAGCAGCTTACTGGGAGAGACCCAGTACTTC	CASSLLGETQYF
TRBJ1-2	TRBD1	TRBV28	14	NA	TGTGCCAGCAGGGGACAGGGTTTTGGCTATGGCTACACCTTC	CASRGQGFGYGYTF
TRBJ2-2	NA	TRBV4-1	15	NA	TGCGCCAGCAGCCAAGTGGAGGGTGACACCGGGGAGCTGTTTTTT	CASSQVEGDTGELFF
TRBJ2-7	NA	TRBV7-9	15	NA	TGTGCCAGCAGCGGAGTGACTGGCGGAGAGTACGAGCAGTACTTC	CASSGVTGGEYEQYF
TRBJ2-1	TRBD2	TRBV6-5	16	NA	TGTGCCAGCAGTTACTCGAAAACTAGCGGGTGGAATGAGCAGTTCTTC	CASSYSKTSGWNEQFF
TRBJ2-3	TRBD1	TRBV7-6	17	NA	TGTGCCAGCAGCTTAACGACAGGGATCTTAGGCACAGATACGCAGTATTTT	CASSLTTGILGTDTQYF
TRBJ2-7	TRBD2	TRBV7-9	15	once	TGTGCCAGCAGCAGACTAGCGGATAGCTCCTACGAGCAGTACTTC	CASSRLADSSYEQYF
TRBJ2-7	TRBD1	TRBV11-2	14	NA	TGTGCCAGCAGCTCAGGACAGGGTTCCTACGAGCAGTACTTC	CASSSGQGSYEQYF
TRBJ2-1	NA	TRBV4-3	16	NA	TGCGCCAGCAGCCAAGATATAAGGGGATCCTACAATGAGCAGTTCTTC	CASSQDIRGSYNEQFF
TRBJ2-1	TRBD2	TRBV7-6	16	NA	TGTGCCAGCAGCCCTCTAGCGGGAGGGCCCTCCAATGAGCAGTTCTTC	CASSPLAGGPSNEQFF
TRBJ2-1	TRBD2	TRBV5-1	16	NA	TGCGCCAGCAGCTTGTTTAGCGGGAGGGTTGAGAATGAGCAGTTCTTC	CASSLFSGRVENEQFF
TRBJ2-1	NA	TRBV28	11	NA	TGTGCCAGCAGTTTCATGGGTGAGCAGTTCTTC	CASSFMGEQFF
TRBJ2-7	TRBD2	TRBV9	14	NA	TGTGCCAGCAGTAATAGCGGGAGCTCCTACGAGCAGTACTTC	CASSNSGSSYEQYF
TRBJ2-1	TRBD2	TRBV6-1	15	NA	TGTGCCAGCAGTGAAGCCCTAGCGGGAGTAGGTGAGCAGTTCTTC	CASSEALAGVGEQFF
TRBJ2-2	NA	TRBV5-4	14	once	TGTGCCAGCACCACCATCGGGAGCACCGGGGAGCTGTTTTTT	CASTTIGSTGELFF
TRBJ2-1	TRBD2	TRBV18	15	NA	TGTGCCAGCTCAAACCCCGGGAGGGCCTTTTATGAGCAGTTCTTC	CASSNPGRAFYEQFF
TRBJ1-4	NA	TRBV6-5	16	NA	TGTGCCAGCAGTTACTCGATACCACCAACTAATGAAAAACTGTTTTTT	CASSYSIPPTNEKLFF
TRBJ2-2	NA	TRBV10-3	14	NA	TGTGCCATCACCCGGGACGCAAACACCGGGGAGCTGTTTTTT	CAITRDANTGELFF
TRBJ2-3	NA	TRBV10-3	13	NA	TGTGCCATCACTGGGGAGCGCACAGATACGCAGTATTTT	CAITGERTDTQYF
TRBJ2-2	TRBD2	TRBV6-4	15	NA	TGTGCCAGCAGGGAACTAGCGGGACAAGCCGGGGAGCTGTTTTTT	CASRELAGQAGELFF
TRBJ2-3	TRBD2	TRBV2	15	NA	TGTGCCAGCAGTCCTCGGGAGGGTAGTCTAGATACGCAGTATTTT	CASSPREGSLDTQYF
TRBJ2-7	NA	TRBV6-1	15	NA	TGTGCCAGCAGCCAAAACATGGCAGGCACCTACGAGCAGTACTTC	CASSQNMAGTYEQYF
TRBJ2-7	NA	TRBV5-4	14	NA	TGTGCCAGCAGCTTGGTTGCGGGATCCTACGAGCAGTACTTC	CASSLVAGSYEQYF
TRBJ2-2	TRBD1	TRBV7-6	16	NA	TGTGCCAGCAGCTTGGGGCCGGGACAGGGACACGGGGAGCTGTTTTTT	CASSLGPGQGHGELFF
TRBJ1-1	NA	TRBV27	13	NA	TGTGCCAGCAGTTTCGCCCGGGACACTGAAGCTTTCTTT	CASSFARDTEAFF
TRBJ2-3	NA	TRBV6-6	15	NA	TGTGCCAGCACGGGGGTTAGTCCGGTCGAAGATACGCAGTATTTT	CASTGVSPVEDTQYF
TRBJ2-7	TRBD1	TRBV13	14	NA	TGTGCCAGCCAGGACAGGGGGAGCTCCTACGAGCAGTACTTC	CASQDRGSSYEQYF
TRBJ1-4	NA	TRBV27	14	NA	TGTGCCAGCAGTTTATCGGTAGTGAGCGAAAAACTGTTTTTT	CASSLSVVSEKLFF
TRBJ2-7	NA	TRBV4-3	16	NA	TGCGCCAGCAGCCAAGACCGGAGTGGACGGAACTACGAGCAGTACTTC	CASSQDRSGRNYEQYF
TRBJ1-1	NA	TRBV7-9	10	NA	TGTGCCACCGCCGACACTGAAGCTTTCTTT	CATADTEAFF
TRBJ2-7	NA	TRBV6-6	14	NA	TGTGCCACCAGTTATAGTCTAGAGGTCTACGAGCAGTACTTC	CATSYSLEVYEQYF
TRBJ2-1	NA	TRBV10-2	12	NA	TGCGCCAGCCTGGGCCCACTTAATGAGCAGTTCTTC	CASLGPLNEQFF
TRBJ2-1	TRBD2	TRBV7-3	19	NA	TGTGCCAGCAGCTTACCACTAGCGGGAGGGCCTAAATCCTACAATGAGCAGTTCTTC	CASSLPLAGGPKSYNEQFF
TRBJ2-2	NA	TRBV6-6	12	NA	TGTGCCAACAGGGAAAACACCGGGGAGCTGTTTTTT	CANRENTGELFF
TRBJ2-1	TRBD2	TRBV4-3	19	few	TGCGCCAGCAGCCAAGCCTCCACACGGACTAGCGGAACGCGGGCTGAGCAGTTCTTC	CASSQASTRTSGTRAEQFF
TRBJ2-4	NA	TRBV7-9	18	NA	TGTGCCAGCAGCGATACTTCACTGGTGGGTGCAGCCAAAAACATTCAGTACTTC	CASSDTSLVGAAKNIQYF
TRBJ2-5	NA	TRBV2	12	NA	TGTGCCAGCTTGGCTGAGGAAGAGACCCAGTACTTC	CASLAEEETQYF
TRBJ2-1	NA	TRBV7-3	13	NA	TGTGCCAGCAGCTCGATATTGGGGAATGAGCAGTTCTTC	CASSSILGNEQFF
TRBJ2-7	NA	TRBV18	12	few	TGTGCCAGCTCACCAACTAGTGGCGAGCAGTACTTC	CASSPTSGEQYF
TRBJ2-7	TRBD1	TRBV7-6	15	NA	TGTGCCAGCAGCGCAGGACAGGGGAGCTCCTACGAGCAGTACTTC	CASSAGQGSSYEQYF
TRBJ1-5	TRBD1	TRBV11-2	15	NA	TGTGCCAGCAGCATTGGGAGGGACAGTGATCAGCCCCAGCATTTT	CASSIGRDSDQPQHF
TRBJ2-7	NA	TRBV21-1	15	NA	TGTGCCAGCAGCAGACCAATAAGGAGGGACCACGAGCAGTACTTC	CASSRPIRRDHEQYF
TRBJ2-7	TRBD2	TRBV5-6	17	NA	TGTGCCAGCAGCAGCCGGGGTAGCGGGCGTACAGACTACGAGCAGTACTTC	CASSSRGSGRTDYEQYF
TRBJ2-7	TRBD1	TRBV30	13	NA	TGTGCCTGGAGTACAGGGGGAGGTTACGAGCAGTACTTC	CAWSTGGGYEQYF
TRBJ1-1	NA	TRBV5-8	16	NA	TGTGCCAGCAGCTTGATTTTGGGGTCGGGGAACACTGAAGCTTTCTTT	CASSLILGSGNTEAFF
TRBJ2-2	TRBD2	TRBV28	14	NA	TGTGCCAGCAGAGCGGGGCCAAACACCGGGGAGCTGTTTTTT	CASRAGPNTGELFF
TRBJ2-7	NA	TRBV5-4	15	NA	TGTGCCAGCAGCTTGGCTCCAGGGGGGGACTACGAGCAGTACTTC	CASSLAPGGDYEQYF
TRBJ1-1	NA	TRBV11-2	12	NA	TGTGCCAGCAGCGTCCACGGCGCTGAAGCTTTCTTT	CASSVHGAEAFF
TRBJ2-2	NA	TRBV18	18	NA	TGTGCCAGCTCACCACCCCTAAAGGCGGGTCCGAACACCGGGGAGCTGTTTTTT	CASSPPLKAGPNTGELFF
TRBJ2-3	TRBD1	TRBV5-8	15	NA	TGTGCCAGCAGCATACGGACAGGGGCAGCAGATACGCAGTATTTT	CASSIRTGAADTQYF
TRBJ2-1	TRBD2	TRBV10-2	14	NA	TGCGCCAGCACCCTAGCGGACTCCTACAATGAGCAGTTCTTC	CASTLADSYNEQFF
TRBJ1-2	NA	TRBV6-1	16	NA	TGTGCCAGCAGTGAAATAGCGACAACGAGTGGCTATGGCTACACCTTC	CASSEIATTSGYGYTF